A single sample gave rise to the 5 T cell receptor beta chains below, sequenced in a study of monozygotic twins with cystic fibrosis. Generated by immunoSEQ multiplex PCR, the TCRdb table keeps only in-frame clones and is missing some. The sample has roughly 13,000 clones, over 75% seen once. Sequenced input: blood. Source of these receptors: a boy younger than 18 with cystic fibrosis.

The chain is built from TRBV29-1 and TRBJ1-2; 9 bases are shared with TRBD1. V lost 3 bases and J lost 8; bases outside the gene matches: 7. Germline assignment: CDR1 SQVTM and CDR2 ANQGSEA. The CDR3 runs 13 residues. The CDR3 reads CSVEWDRVGGYTF. CDR3 DNA sequence: TGCAGCGTTGAGTGGGACAGGGTGGGAGGCTACACCTTC. Looking up the rest from reference TRBV29-1 and TRBJ1-2 gives the full variable domain: SAVISQKPSRDICQRGTSLTIQCQVDSQVTMMFWYRQQPGQSLTLIATANQGSEATYESGFVIDKFPISRPNLTFSTLTVSNMSPEDSSIYLCSVEWDRVGGYTFGSGTRLTVV.

V usage is TRBV6-1 and J usage is TRBJ2-7, with TRBD1 identical over 9 bases. V shed 4 bases, J shed 1 base, and the junction held 8 bases outside the gene matches. The CDR3 totals 16 residues. The germline gives CDR1 MNHNS, CDR2 SASEGT. CDR3 sequence reads: CASSGPDRGLSYEQYF. CDR3 nucleotides: TGTGCCAGCAGTGGTCCGGACAGGGGTTTGTCCTACGAGCAGTACTTC.

V usage is TRBV19 and J usage is TRBJ2-1, with D perhaps matching TRBD1 (6 bases). This CDR3 region has 16 residues. The germline V and J ends were trimmed by 4 bases and 0 bases, with 13 bases remaining between them. Germline assignment: CDR1 LNHDA and CDR2 SQIVND (reference sequence). Here the CDR3 DNA reads TGTGCCAGTAGTACCGCAGGGGTTTCCTCCTACAATGAGCAGTTCTTC. Translation: CASSTAGVSSYNEQFF.

The rearrangement uses TRBV5-1 and TRBJ2-1, with D possibly being TRBD2 (7 bases). The ends were cut back, 4 bases at V and 11 bases at J, with 25 bases in the middle. Germline V gene lookup returns CDR1 SGHRS and CDR2 YFSETQ. This CDR3 spans 16 amino acids. CDR3 residues: CASSGPGGGFLEKQFF. The CDR3 region has the DNA TGCGCCAGCAGCGGCCCCGGCGGGGGCTTTTTAGAAAAGCAGTTCTTC.

The V gene is TRBV12-5, the J gene TRBJ2-2; TRBD2 is a possible D gene (5 bases). V was shortened by 5 bases and J by 6 bases, with 13 bases between the two germline ends. This CDR3 is built from 14 residues. Germline values: CDR1 LGHNT, CDR2 FRNRAP. The DNA for the CDR3 is TGTGCTAGTGGTGCCCCCGTCGGGGCCGGGGAGCTGTTTTTT. Translated: CASGAPVGAGELFF.